This T cell receptor beta chain was identified during a study of blood T cell repertoires in COVID-19. Enrollees, about 18 to 89 years old, lived in 25 or so US areas. Recovery among Cohort 3 donors was established by two negative PCRs, clearance, or symptom resolution. The germline CDR1 and CDR2 sequences are MNHEY and SMNVEV (reference sequence). The CDR3 sequence is 15 residues long. Trimming took 6 bases from V and 3 from J; bases not matched to a gene: 8. Measured with immunoSEQ multiplex PCR; TCRdb has only the in-frame clones, and not every one. Here the sample spans hundreds of thousands of clones, around nine tenths being singletons.

V is TRBV27 and J is TRBJ2-7; 10 nucleotides line up with TRBD1. This sequence was found in a woman between 50 and 59 years old who had recovered from COVID-19. Material: PBMCs or T cells enriched from blood (not recorded which). The CDR3 DNA is TGTGCCAGCAGACCCGGGACAGGGGCTTTCTACGAGCAGTACTTC. Translated: CASRPGTGAFYEQYF.